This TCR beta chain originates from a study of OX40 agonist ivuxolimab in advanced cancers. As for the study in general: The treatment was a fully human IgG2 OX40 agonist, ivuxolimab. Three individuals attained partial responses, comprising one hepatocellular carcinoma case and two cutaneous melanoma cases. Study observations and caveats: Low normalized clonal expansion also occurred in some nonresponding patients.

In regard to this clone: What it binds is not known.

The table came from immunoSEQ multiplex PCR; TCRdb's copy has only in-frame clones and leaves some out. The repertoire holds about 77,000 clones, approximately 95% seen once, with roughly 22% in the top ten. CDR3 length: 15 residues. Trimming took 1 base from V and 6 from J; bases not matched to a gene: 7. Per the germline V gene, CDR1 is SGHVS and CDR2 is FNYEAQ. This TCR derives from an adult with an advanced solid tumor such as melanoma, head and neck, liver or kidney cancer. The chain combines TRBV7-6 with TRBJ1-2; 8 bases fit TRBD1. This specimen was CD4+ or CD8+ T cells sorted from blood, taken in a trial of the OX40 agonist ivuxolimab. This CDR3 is CASSLDGQGVDGYTF. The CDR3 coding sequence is TGTGCCAGCAGCTTAGATGGACAGGGTGTCGATGGCTACACCTTC.